This T cell receptor (beta chain) derives from a study of Graves' ophthalmopathy and Graves' hyperthyroidism. The ends lost 3 bases at V and 5 bases at J; junction bases unmatched: 12. CDR3 length equals 18 residues. Germline V CDR1 and CDR2: LNHNV, YYDKDF (reference sequence). The TCR beta CDR3 regions underwent amplification from RNA transcripts. An opening RT-PCR round employed HTBI primers and preceded a second-round multiplex PCR. TCRdb independently ran MiXCR on the multiplex PCR reads; one entry per CDR3 protein. The sample lists about 1.1 million distinct CDR3 sequences; approximately 35% were seen once.

Sequencing used peripheral blood or thyroid tissue (not recorded which). This receptor was obtained from an adult man with Graves' hyperthyroidism. The chain joins TRBV15 to TRBJ2-5, with 13 bases fitting TRBD2. The CDR3 spells CATSRRTSGRAVCETQYF. The CDR3 DNA is TGTGCCACCAGCAGGAGGACTAGCGGGAGAGCAGTATGTGAGACCCAGTACTTC. The variable domain in full, with the rest retrieved from reference TRBV15 and TRBJ2-5, is DAMVIQNPRYQVTQFGKPVTLSCSQTLNHNVMYWYQQKSSQAPKLLFHYYDKDFNNEADTPDNFQSRRPNTSFCFLDIRSPGLGDTAMYLCATSRRTSGRAVCETQYFGPGTRLLVL.